Listed below are T cell receptor beta chains from one sample, sequenced in a study of cytomegalovirus exposure and HLA in healthy donors. Clones were sequenced by immunoSEQ multiplex PCR, and TCRdb holds only the in-frame ones, with some missing. The sample lists 150,000 to 200,000 clones, 82% occurring once. Input material: PBMCs. These receptors originate from a boy younger than 10 in good health and CMV-seronegative. CDR3s include the opening cysteine and the closing phenylalanine or tryptophan. D genes are given only for firm matches. Size is omitted from some rows. Given values are once, few, many or a class for expanded clones.

j_call clone_size v_call d_call cdr3_nt cdr3_aa
TRBJ1-2 NA TRBV5-1 TRBD1 TGCGCCAGCAGCGCGACGAGGGACAGCTCCTATGGCTACACCTTC CASSATRDSSYGYTF
TRBJ1-1 once TRBV9 NA TGTGCCAGCAGCGTAGAGCCTAATTGGAACACTGAAGCTTTCTTT CASSVEPNWNTEAFF
TRBJ2-5 NA TRBV5-4 NA TGTGCCAGCAGCTTGAAGTCTACAGGAGAGACCCAGTACTTC CASSLKSTGETQYF
TRBJ2-5 NA TRBV6-1 TRBD2 TGTGCCAGCAGTGAAGAAACTAGCGGGGGGGTATCCCAAGAGACCCAGTACTTC CASSEETSGGVSQETQYF
TRBJ2-3 NA TRBV19 NA TGTGCCAGTAGTATAGGGCTAGCCGGCACAGATACGCAGTATTTT CASSIGLAGTDTQYF
TRBJ1-5 NA TRBV19 NA TGTGCCAGTAGTATACTGGGCCAAAATCAGCCCCAGCATTTT CASSILGQNQPQHF
TRBJ1-3 NA TRBV5-4 NA TGTGCCAGCAGCTTCGACCAGGGGTCTGGAAACACCATATATTTT CASSFDQGSGNTIYF
TRBJ1-1 NA TRBV27 NA TGTGCCAGCAGCCCTTATATGCGACATGAAGCTTTCTTT CASSPYMRHEAFF
TRBJ2-5 NA TRBV6-1 NA TGTGCCAGCAGTGAAAGGGGAAAAGAGACCCAGTACTTC CASSERGKETQYF
TRBJ1-1 NA TRBV7-3 NA TGTGCCAGCAGCTTAACGGGGATCGAAGGGGTGACTGAAGCTTTCTTT CASSLTGIEGVTEAFF
TRBJ1-1 few TRBV9 NA TGTGCCAGCAGCGTAGCTGTGGCGAACACTGAAGCTTTCTTT CASSVAVANTEAFF
TRBJ2-1 NA TRBV7-9 TRBD2 TGTGCCAGCAGCTTAAAGGGGGGGGGACTAGCGGTTCATGAGCAGTTCTTC CASSLKGGGLAVHEQFF
TRBJ2-7 NA TRBV11-1 TRBD1 TGTGCCAGCAGCCGCCGGCGGGGACAGGGAGACCAGGAGCAGTACTTC CASSRRRGQGDQEQYF
TRBJ2-2 NA TRBV18 NA TGTGCCAGCTCACCACCTCGGGGGTGGAACACCGGGGAGCTGTTTTTT CASSPPRGWNTGELFF
TRBJ1-1 NA TRBV11-1 TRBD1 TGTGCCAGCAGCTTTACAGGGGGCACTGAAGCTTTCTTT CASSFTGGTEAFF
TRBJ2-7 NA TRBV18 TRBD2 TGTGCCAGCTCACCACCAGGGCTAGCGGGGCGGGAGCAGTACTTC CASSPPGLAGREQYF
TRBJ1-4 NA TRBV18 TRBD1 TGTGCCAGCTCACCCCTGACAGGGACCCCGTATAATGAAAAACTGTTTTTT CASSPLTGTPYNEKLFF
TRBJ2-5 NA TRBV12-5 TRBD2 TGTGCTAGTGGTCCCCGGGGGGGCCAGGTCCAAGAGACCCAGTACTTC CASGPRGGQVQETQYF
TRBJ2-1 NA TRBV7-8 TRBD2 TGTGCCAGCAGCCTCACCAGACTAGCGGGGATGCGGAATGAGCAGTTCTTC CASSLTRLAGMRNEQFF
TRBJ2-3 NA TRBV6-5 TRBD2 TGTGCCAGCAGTTCTAGCGGGGACCACACAGATACGCAGTATTTT CASSSSGDHTDTQYF
TRBJ2-3 NA TRBV7-9 TRBD1 TGTGCCAGCAGCTTAGGGGACAGAAGCACAGATACGCAGTATTTT CASSLGDRSTDTQYF
TRBJ1-2 NA TRBV4-2 NA TGTGCCAGCAGCCAAGATAGGAGTCAAGACTATGGCTACACCTTC CASSQDRSQDYGYTF
TRBJ1-3 NA TRBV13 NA TGTGCCAGCAGCCTCGCTTGGGGGCAGTCCGGAAACACCATATATTTT CASSLAWGQSGNTIYF
TRBJ1-1 few TRBV30 NA TGTGCCTGGAGTGTAAAGGGCGGTCTTAGGGGTGAAGCTTTCTTT CAWSVKGGLRGEAFF
TRBJ1-5 NA TRBV7-2 NA TGTGCCAACAGCTTAGAAGGGGGCAATCAGCCCCAGCATTTT CANSLEGGNQPQHF
TRBJ2-2 NA TRBV7-3 TRBD1 TGTGCCAGCAGCTTAACGACAGGGGGGCCCGGGGAGCTGTTTTTT CASSLTTGGPGELFF
TRBJ2-3 NA TRBV9 TRBD2 TGTGCCAGCAGCGCCCGGACTAGCGGGGGACTTCAAGATACGCAGTATTTT CASSARTSGGLQDTQYF
TRBJ2-1 NA TRBV27 NA TGTGCCAGCAGTGCCGGCAATGAGCAGTTCTTC CASSAGNEQFF
TRBJ2-4 NA TRBV4-1 NA TGCGCCAGCAGCCGGTACATAGCCAAAAACATTCAGTACTTC CASSRYIAKNIQYF
TRBJ1-1 NA TRBV7-3 NA TGTGCCAGCAGCTTAGGGCAGCTCTCGAAAGCTTTCTTT CASSLGQLSKAFF
TRBJ2-7 few TRBV6-1 NA TGTGCCAGCAGTGAAATGGGGGCGAGTACCCACTACGAGCAGTACTTC CASSEMGASTHYEQYF
TRBJ2-1 NA TRBV7-8 TRBD1 TGTGCCAGCAGCCTCAAGGACAGGGGATCCTACAATGAGCAGTTCTTC CASSLKDRGSYNEQFF
TRBJ2-7 few TRBV2 TRBD1 TGTGCCAGCAGCGAGGGACAGGACGGGTACTACGAGCAGTACTTC CASSEGQDGYYEQYF
TRBJ2-7 NA TRBV4-2 TRBD2 TGTGCCAGCAGCCAGACTCCGACTAGCGGGGGGGATTACGAGCAGTACTTC CASSQTPTSGGDYEQYF
TRBJ2-3 NA TRBV2 TRBD1 TGTGCCAGCAGTATCCTCAGGGGGCCGACAGATACGCAGTATTTT CASSILRGPTDTQYF
TRBJ2-7 NA TRBV4-3 TRBD2 TGCGCCAGCAGCCAAGGGGGGGGCTCCTACGAGCAGTACTTC CASSQGGGSYEQYF
TRBJ2-5 NA TRBV6-1 TRBD1 TGTGCCAGCAGTAAAGCCCAAGGGACAGGGGGCCGGGAGACCCAGTACTTC CASSKAQGTGGRETQYF
TRBJ2-1 few TRBV20-1 NA TGCAGTGCTAGTCAGGATGAGCAGTTCTTC CSASQDEQFF
TRBJ2-3 NA TRBV4-3 NA TGCGCCAGCAGCCAAGAGATGCCCGGAGGGGATACGCAGTATTTT CASSQEMPGGDTQYF
TRBJ1-4 few TRBV7-2 NA TGTGCCAGCAGCTTCACCCAAGGGGGAACTAATGAAAAACTGTTTTTT CASSFTQGGTNEKLFF
TRBJ1-2 NA TRBV7-2 NA TGTGCCAGCAGCAACGCTGTGGCAGGGTACAATGGCTACACCTTC CASSNAVAGYNGYTF
TRBJ1-1 NA TRBV18 NA TGTGCCAGCTCACCGAGACAGCAAATGAACACTGAAGCTTTCTTT CASSPRQQMNTEAFF
TRBJ1-6 few TRBV7-2 NA TGTGCCAGCAGGGGGACGGGGACATATAATTCACCCCTCCACTTT CASRGTGTYNSPLHF
TRBJ2-3 NA TRBV5-6 TRBD1 TGTGCCAGCAGCTTGGTGGGGACAGGGAGCACAGATACGCAGTATTTT CASSLVGTGSTDTQYF
TRBJ1-4 NA TRBV27 TRBD1 TGTGCCAGCAGCACCTACAGGGGGCGAGGTAATGAAAAACTGTTTTTT CASSTYRGRGNEKLFF